This entry lists 25 T cell receptor beta chains sequenced from one sample in a study of T cell responses to AZD1222 COVID-19 vaccine. Assay used: immunoSEQ multiplex PCR; TCRdb lists only in-frame clones, some missing. The sample carries 120,000 to 150,000 clones, approximately 91% recorded once. The specimen comprised peripheral blood, sampled 28 days after the second AZD1222 dose. The origin of the receptors is an adult who received the AZD1222 COVID-19 vaccine.

This chain uses TRBV6-5 with TRBJ1-1; tentative D call: TRBD1 (5 bases). The CDR3 extends over 16 amino acids. V lost 2 bases and J lost 5, with 18 bases in between. Per the germline V gene, CDR1 is MNHEY and CDR2 is SVGAGI. The CDR3 is CASSYGPGALLTEAFF. The CDR3 DNA follows: TGTGCCAGCAGTTACGGGCCCGGGGCGTTGTTAACTGAAGCTTTCTTT.

This clone appeared a single time. The J gene is TRBJ1-2, the V gene TRBV5-1; 11 nucleotides agree with TRBD1. Germline CDR1 SGHRS, CDR2 YFSETQ. This CDR3 spans 17 amino acids. V lost 4 bases to trimming and J lost 0 bases; unmatched junction nucleotides: 8. The DNA of the CDR3 is TGCGCCAGCAGCAGGGGACAGGGGGAACTAGCTAACTATGGCTACACCTTC. Protein: CASSRGQGELANYGYTF. Variable domain in full (rest from reference TRBV5-1 and TRBJ1-2): KAGVTQTPRYLIKTRGQQVTLSCSPISGHRSVSWYQQTPGQGLQFLFEYFSETQRNKGNFPGRFSGRQFSNSRSEMNVSTLELGDSALYLCASSRGQGELANYGYTFGSGTRLTVV.

This clone has only a few counts. This chain connects TRBV19 to TRBJ2-7; 9 positions match TRBD1. V was clipped by 1 base and J by 6 bases; unmatched bases: 4. Germline V lookup: CDR1 LNHDA, CDR2 SQIVND (reference sequence). This CDR3 has 14 amino acids. The CDR3, as DNA: TGTGCCAGTAGTATAGGGGACAGGGTAGGCGAGCAGTACTTC. It translates to CASSIGDRVGEQYF. The entire variable domain, with the rest obtained from reference TRBV19 and TRBJ2-7, is as follows: DGGITQSPKYLFRKEGQNVTLSCEQNLNHDAMYWYRQDPGQGLRLIYYSQIVNDFQKGDIAEGYSVSREKKESFPLTVTSAQKNPTAFYLCASSIGDRVGEQYFGPGTRLTVT.

The chain is built from TRBV25-1 and TRBJ1-2, with TRBD1 matching 10 bases. The CDR3 length is 13 residues. Germline trimming cut 8 bases from V and 5 bases from J; bases unmatched to any gene: 5. CDR1 is MGHDK, CDR2 SYGVNS, per germline. This CDR3 reads CASQGQGGYGYTF. DNA for the CDR3: TGTGCCAGCCAAGGACAGGGGGGTTATGGCTACACCTTC.

In its sample, this clone was seen a few times. The rearrangement links TRBV3-1 (or the pseudogene TRBV3-2) to TRBJ2-2; possibly TRBD1 or TRBD2 for D (6 bases each). The CDR3 has 16 residues. V lost 5 bases and J lost 4, with 17 bases in between. Germline-derived CDR1 and CDR2 are LGHDT and YNNKEL (reference sequence). CDR3 protein: CASSSSGAGGTGELFF. The CDR3 DNA reads TGTGCCAGCAGCTCTTCGGGGGCAGGAGGCACCGGGGAGCTGTTTTTT.

The sample holds one count of this clone. The chain employs TRBV2 and TRBJ2-7; D is perhaps TRBD1 (5 bases). Between the trimmed V and J ends, which lost 6 bases and 0 bases, there was a span of 12 bases. The CDR3 length is 14 residues. The V gene's germline CDR1 is SNHLY and CDR2 FYNNEI. The DNA of the CDR3 is TGTGCCAGCAGGCCCCAGGGTCGCTCCTACGAGCAGTACTTC. Translation: CASRPQGRSYEQYF.

CDR3 nucleotides: TGTGCCAGCAGCTCCCAGAGGGCTGGCTACACCTTC. This codes for CASSSQRAGYTF. The rearrangement links TRBV9 to TRBJ1-2; D call uncertain. Germline V gene data show CDR1 as SGDLS and CDR2 as YYNGEE. V was trimmed by 4 bases and J by 7 bases, leaving 11 bases between them. The length of the CDR3 is 12 residues. The full variable domain, rest sourced from reference TRBV9 and TRBJ1-2, is DSGVTQTPKHLITATGQRVTLRCSPRSGDLSVYWYQQSLDQGLQFLIQYYNGEERAKGNILERFSAQQFPDLHSELNLSSLELGDSALYFCASSSQRAGYTFGSGTRLTVV.

This sequence joins TRBV5-1 and TRBJ2-2; no clear D gene. The CDR3 covers 14 residues. V lost 5 bases, J lost 2 bases, and 10 bases lay in between. Germline assignment: CDR1 SGHRS and CDR2 YFSETQ. For the CDR3, the DNA is TGCGCCAGCAGTTTTACAACAAACACCGGGGAGCTGTTTTTT. Its protein is CASSFTTNTGELFF.

The chain has TRBV7-3 and TRBJ2-1; D gene uncertain. The germline V and J ends were trimmed by 5 bases and 6 bases, with 17 bases remaining between them. The CDR3 is 15 amino acids. CDR1 and CDR2 (germline): SGHTA, FQGTGA. In DNA, the CDR3 is TGTGCCAGCAGCGCGAGACTTTTAATCGCCAATGAGCAGTTCTTC. This sequence encodes CASSARLLIANEQFF.

This clone was picked up one time. The chain joins TRBV5-1 to TRBJ1-1; the D gene is possibly TRBD1 (5 bases). V was cut by 0 bases and J by 5 bases, with 20 bases left in between. The germline gives CDR1 SGHRS, CDR2 YFSETQ. The CDR3 has 17 residues. The CDR3 loop reads CASSLGWGRPTGTEAFF. The DNA of the CDR3 is TGCGCCAGCAGCTTGGGATGGGGCAGGCCAACGGGAACTGAAGCTTTCTTT.

The V gene is TRBV6-5, the J gene TRBJ1-2; D not certain. V was clipped by 0 bases and J by 3 bases, with 5 bases between them. Germline CDR1 and CDR2: MNHEY and SVGAGI. The CDR3 has 13 amino acids. The CDR3 loop is CASSYSRDYGYTF. In nucleotides, the CDR3 is TGTGCCAGCAGTTACTCGAGGGACTATGGCTACACCTTC.

This chain connects TRBV6-5 to TRBJ1-2; D possibly corresponds to TRBD1 (6 bases). Germline V gene lookup returns CDR1 MNHEY and CDR2 SVGAGI. The CDR3 sequence is 15 residues long. With 7 bases removed from V and 0 bases from J, the gap between germline ends came to 15 bases. The CDR3 nucleotides read TGTGCCAGCATTTTCTGGGGGGCCGCTAACTATGGCTACACCTTC. Amino acid sequence: CASIFWGAANYGYTF.

The chain uses TRBV4-2 and TRBJ2-1; 11 bases match TRBD2. The CDR3 consists of 17 residues. V gave up 0 bases and J gave up 6 bases; unmatched junction bases: 7. The V gene's germline CDR1 is LGHNA and CDR2 YNFKEQ. CDR3 nucleotide sequence: TGTGCCAGCAGCCAAGAACTAGCGGGAGTGTACGGCAATGAGCAGTTCTTC. Its protein product is CASSQELAGVYGNEQFF.

The V gene is TRBV7-3, the J gene TRBJ2-2; a weak D match, TRBD1 (6 bases). The V and J ends lost 5 bases and 2 bases respectively, with 15 bases between them. The germline gives CDR1 SGHTA, CDR2 FQGTGA. The CDR3 is 16 amino acids. The CDR3 coding sequence is TGTGCCAGCAGCCTACGGGACATCTCAAACACCGGGGAGCTGTTTTTT. Its translation is CASSLRDISNTGELFF.

The V and J genes are TRBV7-3 and TRBJ2-1, with TRBD2 matching 8 bases. The CDR3 runs 17 residues. J lost 8 bases, V lost 5 bases, and 17 bases had no gene match. Germline V CDR1 and CDR2: SGHTA, FQGTGA. In DNA form, the CDR3 reads TGTGCCAGCAGCCGCACGCCATACGGGGGGGACCCCTATGAGCAGTTCTTC. Protein sequence: CASSRTPYGGDPYEQFF.

This clone has just one count. The chain's CDR3 is CASSLMRGLGTEAFF. CDR3 sequence (DNA): TGTGCCAGCAGTTTAATGAGGGGCCTGGGGACTGAAGCTTTCTTT. This chain joins TRBV27 and TRBJ1-1; TRBD1 is a possible D gene (5 bases). Per germline, CDR1 MNHEY and CDR2 SMNVEV (reference sequence). This CDR3 comprises 15 residues. V lost 2 bases, J lost 5 bases, and 15 bases lay in between.

The rearrangement uses TRBV12-5 and TRBJ1-5; 7 bases match TRBD1. Germline V gene sequence: CDR1 LGHNT, CDR2 FRNRAP. The V segment lost 0 bases and the J segment 2 bases; nucleotides outside the gene matches: 1. The length of the CDR3 is 15 residues. Here the CDR3 DNA reads TGTGCTAGTGGTTTGGTAACAGGGGGCAATCAGCCCCAGCATTTT. Translating gives CASGLVTGGNQPQHF.

The chain recombines TRBV2 with TRBJ1-5, with D maybe TRBD1 (5 bases). This CDR3 is built from 15 residues. Germline CDR1 and CDR2: SNHLY and FYNNEI. V lost 2 bases, J lost 7 bases, and 15 bases lay in between. This chain's CDR3 is CASSESGGRSQPQHF. DNA of the CDR3: TGTGCCAGCAGTGAATCGGGGGGAAGGAGCCAGCCCCAGCATTTT.

V usage is TRBV7-9 and J usage is TRBJ2-7; TRBD1 or TRBD2 may be the D gene (6 bases each). The CDR3 is 16 residues long. V was trimmed by 5 bases and J by 6 bases, leaving 23 bases between them. Germline V gene data show CDR1 as SEHNR and CDR2 as FQNEAQ (reference sequence). CDR3 bases: TGTGCCAGCAGCCCCGCGGGGTTAGGCAGGGGAGTCGAGCAGTACTTC. Its protein is CASSPAGLGRGVEQYF.

V usage is TRBV2 and J usage is TRBJ1-5, with D hard to call. This CDR3 has 14 residues. Germline V gene lookup returns CDR1 SNHLY and CDR2 FYNNEI. V was cut by 3 bases and J by 2 bases, with 8 bases left in between. The CDR3 region is CASSDKERNQPQHF. DNA for the CDR3: TGTGCCAGCAGTGACAAAGAACGCAATCAGCCCCAGCATTTT.

The genes are TRBV7-6 and TRBJ1-1; D is uncertain. V lost 3 bases to trimming and J lost 3 bases, with 8 bases between them. This CDR3 is 13 amino acids long. Germline V gives CDR1 SGHVS, CDR2 FNYEAQ. This CDR3 is CASSFQRYTEAFF. In DNA, the CDR3 is TGTGCCAGCAGCTTCCAGCGGTACACTGAAGCTTTCTTT. The full variable domain, in which reference TRBV7-6 and TRBJ1-1 provide the parts outside the CDR3, is GAGVSQSPRYKVTKRGQDVALRCDPISGHVSLYWYRQALGQGPEFLTYFNYEAQQDKSGLPNDRFSAERPEGSISTLTIQRTEQRDSAMYRCASSFQRYTEAFFGQGTRLTVV.

V and J are TRBV7-2 and TRBJ1-2, with D tentatively TRBD1 (5 bases). The CDR3 covers 14 residues. Germline V gene sequence: CDR1 SGHTA, CDR2 FQGNSA. The V end lost 1 base, the J end lost 8 bases, and 14 bases lay between the germline ends. The chain's CDR3 is CASSLGGEIWGYTF. CDR3 nucleotide sequence: TGTGCCAGCAGCTTAGGAGGGGAAATTTGGGGCTACACCTTC.

The chain is built from TRBV24-1 and TRBJ1-5; D unresolved. The V end lost 5 bases, the J end lost 7 bases, and 8 bases lay between the germline ends. Germline V gene lookup returns CDR1 KGHDR and CDR2 SFDVKD. The CDR3 has 12 amino acids. The CDR3 loop is CATSGGFQPQHF. DNA for the CDR3: TGTGCCACCAGTGGGGGTTTCCAGCCCCAGCATTTT.

The V gene is TRBV5-6, the J gene TRBJ1-2; D gene unclear. Germline V gene data show CDR1 as SGHDT and CDR2 as YYEEEE. V was pared by 2 bases and J by 1 base, with 9 bases between. The CDR3 totals 14 residues. The CDR3 loop reads CASSLGQDNYGYTF. CDR3 sequence (DNA): TGTGCCAGCAGCTTAGGCCAGGATAACTATGGCTACACCTTC.

This chain uses TRBV19 with TRBJ1-1; 12 bases are a match to TRBD1. Germline values: CDR1 LNHDA, CDR2 SQIVND (reference sequence). The junction had 10 bases not matched to a gene; V was cut back by 6 bases and J by 5 bases. CDR3 length equals 16 residues. The CDR3 bases are TGTGCCAGTAGGACTCGGGACAGGGGGCGATTAACTGAAGCTTTCTTT. It yields the protein CASRTRDRGRLTEAFF.